The 2 T cell receptor beta chains reported below all come from one sample, sequenced in a study of blood T cell repertoires in COVID-19. Assay: immunoSEQ multiplex PCR; the TCRdb copy retains only in-frame clones and omits some. The sample consists of almost 200,000 clones, 85% to 90% of them appearing once. The sample taken for sequencing was peripheral blood. The receptors were gathered from a woman in her 70s with acute or convalescent COVID-19.

A single count supports this clone. This sequence joins TRBV29-1 and TRBJ1-1; D not certain. The V end was cut by 4 bases, the J end by 2 bases, with 8 bases between. The CDR3 covers 12 residues. Germline V gene sequence: CDR1 SQVTM, CDR2 ANQGSEA. The CDR3 loop reads CSVAGANTEAFF. For the CDR3, the DNA is TGCAGCGTTGCTGGAGCAAACACTGAAGCTTTCTTT.

The DNA of the CDR3 is TGTGCCAGCAGCCCGGGACAGGGGGCGGGGCGAGATACGCAGTATTTT. Translated: CASSPGQGAGRDTQYF. The V gene is TRBV11-2, the J gene TRBJ2-3, with 12 nucleotides matching TRBD1. Germline lookup yields CDR1 SGHAT and CDR2 FQNNGV. CDR3 length: 16 residues. Trimming at V came to 5 bases and at J to 5 bases, leaving 8 bases not matched to a gene.